Sequencing of this TCR beta chain was carried out in a study of T cell clonotyping in hematopoietic cell transplantation. Generated by immunoSEQ multiplex PCR, the TCRdb table keeps only in-frame clones and is missing some. The sample contains about 12,000 clones, roughly 50% of which appear only once. CDR3 length: 12 amino acids. The germline gives CDR1 MNHEY, CDR2 SVGAGI. V dropped 6 bases and J dropped 1 base, with 6 bases sitting between them. This clone has just a few counts. Its antigen is as yet unknown. Study findings and constraints: Pathologically expanded recipient clonotypes increased progressively from day 30 to day 180 as diversity fell. Cells were unsorted, so CD4 and CD8 contributions were not separated. Broader posttransplant TCR repertoire diversity was predicted by graft donor and pretransplant recipient Inverse Simpson Index values. Few recipient clonotypes overlapped donors; over 97% were de novo at given depth.

The V call is TRBV6-5, the J call TRBJ1-2; D is unclear. This TCR derives from a man aged 50-59 years in good health. Some clones in this sample may be carry-over from other donors' samples. Sequenced material: peripheral blood mononuclear cells. Here the CDR3 reads CASRQINYGYTF. The CDR3 DNA follows: TGTGCCAGCAGACAGATTAACTATGGCTACACCTTC.